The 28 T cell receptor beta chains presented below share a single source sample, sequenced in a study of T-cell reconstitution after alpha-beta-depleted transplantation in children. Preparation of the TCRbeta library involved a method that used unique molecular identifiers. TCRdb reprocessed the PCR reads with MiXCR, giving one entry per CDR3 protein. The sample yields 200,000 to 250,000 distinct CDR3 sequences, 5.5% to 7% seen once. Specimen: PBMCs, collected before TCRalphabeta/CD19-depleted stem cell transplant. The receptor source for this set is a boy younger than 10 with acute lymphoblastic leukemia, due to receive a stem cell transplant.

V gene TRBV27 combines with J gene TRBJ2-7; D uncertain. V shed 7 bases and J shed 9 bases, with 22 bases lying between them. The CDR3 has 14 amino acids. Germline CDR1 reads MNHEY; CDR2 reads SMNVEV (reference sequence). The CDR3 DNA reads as TGTGCCAGCAAATCCTTTGTCAGTTCGGCAGTGCAGTACTTC. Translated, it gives CASKSFVSSAVQYF.

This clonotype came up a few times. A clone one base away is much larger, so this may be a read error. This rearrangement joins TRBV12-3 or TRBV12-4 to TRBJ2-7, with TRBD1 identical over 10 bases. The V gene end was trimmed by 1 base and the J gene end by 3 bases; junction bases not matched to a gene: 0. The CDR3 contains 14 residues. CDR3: CASSLGDRGYEQYF. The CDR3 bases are TGTGCCAGCAGTTTAGGGGACAGGGGCTACGAGCAGTACTTC.

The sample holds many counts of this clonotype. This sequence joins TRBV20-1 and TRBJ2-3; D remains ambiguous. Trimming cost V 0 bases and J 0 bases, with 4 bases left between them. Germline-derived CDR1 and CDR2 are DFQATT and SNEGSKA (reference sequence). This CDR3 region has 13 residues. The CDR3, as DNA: TGCAGTGCTAGAGAAAGCAGCACAGATACGCAGTATTTT. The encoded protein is CSARESSTDTQYF.

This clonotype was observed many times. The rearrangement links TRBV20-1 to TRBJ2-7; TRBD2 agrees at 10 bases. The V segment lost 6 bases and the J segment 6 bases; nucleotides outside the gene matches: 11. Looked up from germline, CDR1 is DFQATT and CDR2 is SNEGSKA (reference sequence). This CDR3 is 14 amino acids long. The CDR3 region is CSARSGRPLSEQYF. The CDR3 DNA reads TGCAGTGCCCGTAGCGGGAGGCCCTTAAGCGAGCAGTACTTC.

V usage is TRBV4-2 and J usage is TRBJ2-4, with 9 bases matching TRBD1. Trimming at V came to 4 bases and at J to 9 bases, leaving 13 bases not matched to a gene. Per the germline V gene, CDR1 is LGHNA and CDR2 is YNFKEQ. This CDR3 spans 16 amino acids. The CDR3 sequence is CASSPTKDRGGSIQYF. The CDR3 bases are TGTGCCAGCAGCCCGACCAAGGACAGGGGCGGGAGCATTCAGTACTTC.

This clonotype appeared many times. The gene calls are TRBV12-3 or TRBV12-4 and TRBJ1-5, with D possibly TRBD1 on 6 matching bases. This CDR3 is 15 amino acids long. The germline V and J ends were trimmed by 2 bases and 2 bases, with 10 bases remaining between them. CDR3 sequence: CASSLQQGGNQPQHF. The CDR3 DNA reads TGTGCCAGCAGTTTACAACAGGGAGGCAATCAGCCCCAGCATTTT.

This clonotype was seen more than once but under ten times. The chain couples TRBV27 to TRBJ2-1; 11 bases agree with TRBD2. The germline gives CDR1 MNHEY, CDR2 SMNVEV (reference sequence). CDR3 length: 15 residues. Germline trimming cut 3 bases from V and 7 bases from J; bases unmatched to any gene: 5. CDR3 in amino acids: CASSLLLAGANEQFF. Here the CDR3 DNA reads TGTGCCAGCAGTTTGTTACTAGCGGGAGCTAATGAGCAGTTCTTC.

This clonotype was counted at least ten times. The CDR3 bases are TGTGCCAGCTCACCAGGGGCGGCGAGCTCCTACGAGCAGTACTTC. Its protein product is CASSPGAASSYEQYF. V is TRBV18 and J is TRBJ2-7; TRBD1 might be the D (5 bases). Looked up from germline, CDR1 is KGHSH and CDR2 is LQKENI. V gave up 2 bases and J gave up 0 bases, with 11 bases separating them. CDR3 length: 15 residues.

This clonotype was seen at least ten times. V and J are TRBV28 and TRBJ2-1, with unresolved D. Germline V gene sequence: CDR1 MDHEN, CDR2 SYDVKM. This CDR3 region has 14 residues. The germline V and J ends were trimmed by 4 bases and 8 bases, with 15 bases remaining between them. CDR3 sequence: CASSSQGPLDEQFF. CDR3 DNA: TGTGCCAGCAGTTCGCAAGGGCCTTTGGATGAGCAGTTCTTC.

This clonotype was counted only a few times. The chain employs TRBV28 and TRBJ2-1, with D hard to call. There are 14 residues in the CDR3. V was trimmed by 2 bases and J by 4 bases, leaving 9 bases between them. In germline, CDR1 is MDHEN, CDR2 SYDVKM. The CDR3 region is CASSLARRYNEQFF. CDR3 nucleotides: TGTGCCAGCAGTTTAGCCCGTAGATACAATGAGCAGTTCTTC.

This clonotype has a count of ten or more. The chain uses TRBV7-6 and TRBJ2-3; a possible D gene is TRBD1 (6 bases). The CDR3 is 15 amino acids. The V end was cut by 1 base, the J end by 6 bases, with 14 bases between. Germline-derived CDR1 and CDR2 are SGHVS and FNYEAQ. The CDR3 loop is CASSLVRTEVDTQYF. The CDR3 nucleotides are TGTGCCAGCAGCTTAGTACGGACAGAGGTCGATACGCAGTATTTT.

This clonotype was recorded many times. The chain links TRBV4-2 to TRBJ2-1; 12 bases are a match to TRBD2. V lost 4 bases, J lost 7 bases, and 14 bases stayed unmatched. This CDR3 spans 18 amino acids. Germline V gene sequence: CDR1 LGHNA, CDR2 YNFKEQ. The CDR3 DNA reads TGTGCCAGCAGCCCCATTCTAGCGGGAGGGAGTATTGGGAATGAGCAGTTCTTC. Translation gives CASSPILAGGSIGNEQFF.

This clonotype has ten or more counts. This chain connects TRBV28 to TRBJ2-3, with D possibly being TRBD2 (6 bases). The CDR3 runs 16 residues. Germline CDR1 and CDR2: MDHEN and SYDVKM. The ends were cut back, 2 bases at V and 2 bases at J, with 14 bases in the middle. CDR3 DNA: TGTGCCAGCAGTTTACCCGGCGGCGGGGACACAGATACGCAGTATTTT. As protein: CASSLPGGGDTDTQYF.

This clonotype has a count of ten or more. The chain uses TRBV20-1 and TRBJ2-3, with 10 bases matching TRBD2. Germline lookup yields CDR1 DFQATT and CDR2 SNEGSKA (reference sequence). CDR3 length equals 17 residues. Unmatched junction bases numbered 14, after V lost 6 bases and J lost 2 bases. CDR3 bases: TGCAGTGCAGAACCGCGCTTTCTAGCGGGGGACACAGATACGCAGTATTTT. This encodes CSAEPRFLAGDTDTQYF.

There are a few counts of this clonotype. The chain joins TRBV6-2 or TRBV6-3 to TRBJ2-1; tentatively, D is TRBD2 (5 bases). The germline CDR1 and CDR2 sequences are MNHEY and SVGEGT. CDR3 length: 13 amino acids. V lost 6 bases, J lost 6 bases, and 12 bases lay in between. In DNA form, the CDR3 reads TGTGCCAGCAGCCCCACTAGGGCCAATGAGCAGTTCTTC. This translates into CASSPTRANEQFF.

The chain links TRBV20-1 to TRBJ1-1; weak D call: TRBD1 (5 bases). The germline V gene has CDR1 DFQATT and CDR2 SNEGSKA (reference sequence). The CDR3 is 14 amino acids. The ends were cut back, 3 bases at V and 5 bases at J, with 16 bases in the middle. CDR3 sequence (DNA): TGCAGTGCTAGGAGGGTGCGGGGCCGGACTGAAGCTTTCTTT. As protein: CSARRVRGRTEAFF.

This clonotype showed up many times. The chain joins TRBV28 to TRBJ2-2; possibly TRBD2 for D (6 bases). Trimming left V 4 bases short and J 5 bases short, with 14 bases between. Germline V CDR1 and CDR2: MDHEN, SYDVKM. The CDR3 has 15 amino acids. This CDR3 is CASSSPWGDTGELFF. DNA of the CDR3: TGTGCCAGCAGTTCCCCGTGGGGGGATACCGGGGAGCTGTTTTTT.

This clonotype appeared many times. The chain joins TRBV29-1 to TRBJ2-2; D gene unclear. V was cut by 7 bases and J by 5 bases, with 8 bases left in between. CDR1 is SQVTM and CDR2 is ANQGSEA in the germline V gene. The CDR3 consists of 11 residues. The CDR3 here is CSALQTGELFF. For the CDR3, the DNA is TGCAGCGCCCTCCAAACCGGGGAGCTGTTTTTT.

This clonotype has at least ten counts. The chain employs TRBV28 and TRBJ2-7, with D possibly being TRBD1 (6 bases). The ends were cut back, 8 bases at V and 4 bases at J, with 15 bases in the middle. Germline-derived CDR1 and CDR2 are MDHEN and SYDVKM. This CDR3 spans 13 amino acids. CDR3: CASCGGDKYEQYF. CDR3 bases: TGTGCCAGCTGTGGTGGGGACAAGTACGAGCAGTACTTC.

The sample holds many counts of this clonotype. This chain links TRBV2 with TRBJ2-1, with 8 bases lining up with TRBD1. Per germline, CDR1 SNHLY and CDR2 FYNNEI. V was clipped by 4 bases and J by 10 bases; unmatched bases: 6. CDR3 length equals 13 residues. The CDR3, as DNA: TGTGCCAGCAGTGGCCGACAGGGGAGCGAGCAGTTCTTC. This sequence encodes CASSGRQGSEQFF.

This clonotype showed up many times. As DNA, the CDR3 is TGCAGTGCTAGAGACCGAGCGGGGGTGCATGAGCAGTACTTC. This gives the protein CSARDRAGVHEQYF. The gene calls are TRBV20-1 and TRBJ2-7; 8 bases align to TRBD2. The length of the CDR3 is 14 residues. Germline assignment: CDR1 DFQATT and CDR2 SNEGSKA (reference sequence). J was trimmed by 7 bases and V by 0 bases; bases with no gene match: 8.

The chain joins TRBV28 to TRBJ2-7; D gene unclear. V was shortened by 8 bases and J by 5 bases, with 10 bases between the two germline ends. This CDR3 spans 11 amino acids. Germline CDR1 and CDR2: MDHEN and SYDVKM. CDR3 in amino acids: CASGWVDEQYF. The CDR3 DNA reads TGTGCCAGCGGGTGGGTCGACGAGCAGTACTTC.

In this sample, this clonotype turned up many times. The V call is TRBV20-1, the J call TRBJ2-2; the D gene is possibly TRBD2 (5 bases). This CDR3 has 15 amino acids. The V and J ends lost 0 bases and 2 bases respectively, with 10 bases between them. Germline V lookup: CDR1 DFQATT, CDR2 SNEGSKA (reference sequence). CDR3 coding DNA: TGCAGTGCTAGAGATCCGCCGGGAAACACCGGGGAGCTGTTTTTT. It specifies CSARDPPGNTGELFF.

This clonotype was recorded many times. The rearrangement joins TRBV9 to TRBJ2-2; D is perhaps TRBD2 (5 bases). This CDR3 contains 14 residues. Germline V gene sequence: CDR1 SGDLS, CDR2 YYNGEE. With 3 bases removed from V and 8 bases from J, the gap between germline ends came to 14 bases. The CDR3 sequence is CASSGRGTGGELFF. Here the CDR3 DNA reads TGTGCCAGCAGCGGACGGGGAACTGGGGGGGAGCTGTTTTTT.

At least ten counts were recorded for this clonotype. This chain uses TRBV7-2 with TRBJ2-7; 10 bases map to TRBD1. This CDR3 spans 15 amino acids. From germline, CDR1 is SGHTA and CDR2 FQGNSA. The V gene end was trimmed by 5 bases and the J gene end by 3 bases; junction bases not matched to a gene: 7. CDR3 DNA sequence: TGTGCCAGCAGCCCTAGACAGGGGGCGGACTACGAGCAGTACTTC. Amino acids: CASSPRQGADYEQYF.

This chain's CDR3 is CASSLEGGVQTQYF. The CDR3 DNA is TGTGCCAGCAGCTTGGAAGGGGGCGTGCAGACCCAGTACTTC. The chain employs TRBV5-5 and TRBJ2-5; 7 bases are shared with TRBD1. The V gene end was trimmed by 0 bases and the J gene end by 6 bases; junction bases not matched to a gene: 5. The germline V gene encodes CDR1 SGHKS and CDR2 YYEKEE (reference sequence). This CDR3 has 14 amino acids. The whole variable domain, filled in from reference TRBV5-5 and TRBJ2-5, reads DAGVTQSPTHLIKTRGQQVTLRCSPISGHKSVSWYQQVLGQGPQFIFQYYEKEERGRGNFPDRFSARQFPNYSSELNVNALLLGDSALYLCASSLEGGVQTQYFGPGTRLLVL.

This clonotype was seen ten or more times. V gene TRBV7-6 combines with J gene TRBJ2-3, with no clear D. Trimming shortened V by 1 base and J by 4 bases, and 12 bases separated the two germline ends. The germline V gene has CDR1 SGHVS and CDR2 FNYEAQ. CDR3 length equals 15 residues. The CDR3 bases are TGTGCCAGCAGCTTAGGCACGGGTTTCGCAGATACGCAGTATTTT. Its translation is CASSLGTGFADTQYF.

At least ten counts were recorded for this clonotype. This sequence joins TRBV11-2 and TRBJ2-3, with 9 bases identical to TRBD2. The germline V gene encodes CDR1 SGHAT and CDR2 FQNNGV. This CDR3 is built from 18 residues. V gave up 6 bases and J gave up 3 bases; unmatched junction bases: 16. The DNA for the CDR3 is TGTGCCAGCAGTAGACCCCCCGGGCTAGCGGGGAGGACAGATACGCAGTATTTT. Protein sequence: CASSRPPGLAGRTDTQYF.